The rows below give T cell receptor beta chains drawn from one sample of a study of shared clonotypes between healthy human individuals. The repertoire was sequenced with immunoSEQ multiplex PCR; TCRdb's copy has only in-frame clones and lacks some. Here the sample spans 2 million to 3 million clones, roughly 93% being singletons. Material for sequencing was naive CD4+ T cells from PBMCs. These receptors all stem from a man in his late teens or twenties in good health. Some clones in this sample may be carry-over from other donors' samples. CDR3s include the opening cysteine and the closing phenylalanine or tryptophan. D genes are given only for firm matches. Size is omitted from some rows. Given values are once, few, many or a class for expanded clones.

V: TRBV28
J: TRBJ1-2
D: -
size: -
CDR3: CASRGGGGAGGYTF
DNA: TGTGCCAGCAGGGGAGGTGGGGGCGCTGGAGGCTACACCTTC

V: TRBV7-2
J: TRBJ2-1
D: -
size: -
CDR3: CASSFQVGQFNEQFF
DNA: TGTGCCAGCAGCTTTCAAGTCGGGCAGTTCAATGAGCAGTTCTTC

V: TRBV6-1
J: TRBJ1-5
D: -
size: -
CDR3: CASSEAPSNQPQHF
DNA: TGTGCCAGCAGTGAGGCGCCTAGCAATCAGCCCCAGCATTTT

V: TRBV7-3
J: TRBJ2-2
D: -
size: -
CDR3: CASSLLNQNTGELFF
DNA: TGTGCCAGCAGCTTACTGAACCAGAACACCGGGGAGCTGTTTTTT

V: TRBV14
J: TRBJ2-3
D: -
size: -
CDR3: CASSLLGTSTDTQYF
DNA: TGTGCCAGCAGCCTCCTAGGCACCTCCACAGATACGCAGTATTTT

V: TRBV7-2
J: TRBJ1-5
D: -
size: -
CDR3: CASSLAQGLNQPQHF
DNA: TGTGCCAGCAGCTTAGCGCAGGGCCTGAATCAGCCCCAGCATTTT

V: TRBV28
J: TRBJ1-5
D: -
size: -
CDR3: CASSLPRVGLQPQHF
DNA: TGTGCCAGCAGTTTACCCAGGGTGGGGCTACAGCCCCAGCATTTT

V: TRBV13
J: TRBJ2-7
D: TRBD2
size: -
CDR3: CASSSSGRASSYEQYF
DNA: TGTGCCAGCAGCAGTAGCGGGAGGGCCTCCTCCTACGAGCAGTACTTC

V: TRBV2
J: TRBJ2-3
D: -
size: -
CDR3: CASGDTQYF
DNA: TGTGCCAGCGGCGATACGCAGTATTTT

V: TRBV2
J: TRBJ2-5
D: TRBD1
size: -
CDR3: CASLAGGTQYF
DNA: TGTGCCAGCCTAGCAGGGGGGACCCAGTACTTC

V: TRBV2
J: TRBJ2-4
D: TRBD1
size: -
CDR3: CASSEEGRGNIQYF
DNA: TGTGCCAGCAGTGAAGAGGGCAGGGGGAACATTCAGTACTTC

V: TRBV28
J: TRBJ2-7
D: TRBD2
size: -
CDR3: CASSTDPSGRIHEQYF
DNA: TGTGCCAGCAGTACCGACCCTAGCGGGAGAATCCACGAGCAGTACTTC

V: TRBV5-4
J: TRBJ2-1
D: -
size: -
CDR3: CASSSTGTYNEQFF
DNA: TGTGCCAGCAGCTCCACTGGTACCTACAATGAGCAGTTCTTC

V: TRBV5-1
J: TRBJ2-5
D: -
size: -
CDR3: CASSLAGRTTQETQYF
DNA: TGCGCCAGCAGCTTGGCCGGCAGGACAACGCAAGAGACCCAGTACTTC

V: TRBV18
J: TRBJ2-7
D: -
size: -
CDR3: CASSPPDRAPYEQYF
DNA: TGTGCCAGCTCACCACCGGATCGGGCCCCCTACGAGCAGTACTTC

V: TRBV7-2
J: TRBJ2-2
D: -
size: -
CDR3: CASSPRVPPGELFF
DNA: TGTGCCAGCAGCCCCCGAGTGCCTCCGGGGGAGCTGTTTTTT

V: TRBV5-6
J: TRBJ2-4
D: -
size: -
CDR3: CASHDGTGADIQYF
DNA: TGTGCCAGCCATGACGGAACGGGAGCGGACATTCAGTACTTC

V: TRBV19
J: TRBJ1-2
D: -
size: -
CDR3: CASNSGQIPGGGYTF
DNA: TGTGCCAGTAATTCTGGACAGATCCCAGGAGGTGGCTACACCTTC

V: TRBV10-1
J: TRBJ2-7
D: -
size: -
CDR3: CASSECLAYDSYEQYF
DNA: TGCGCCAGCAGTGAGTGTCTAGCGTACGATTCCTACGAGCAGTACTTC

V: TRBV5-4
J: TRBJ1-4
D: TRBD1
size: -
CDR3: CASSLRQGGNEKLFF
DNA: TGTGCCAGCAGCCTTCGACAGGGGGGAAATGAAAAACTGTTTTTT

V: TRBV11-3
J: TRBJ2-2
D: TRBD1
size: once
CDR3: CASSFGTGRHTGELFF
DNA: TGTGCCAGCAGCTTCGGGACAGGGCGTCACACCGGGGAGCTGTTTTTT

V: TRBV5-1
J: TRBJ2-5
D: -
size: -
CDR3: CASSMRTQETQYF
DNA: TGCGCCAGCAGCATGCGGACACAAGAGACCCAGTACTTC

V: TRBV5-1
J: TRBJ2-5
D: -
size: -
CDR3: CASSQNLQETQYF
DNA: TGCGCCAGCAGCCAAAACCTTCAAGAGACCCAGTACTTC

V: TRBV18
J: TRBJ2-1
D: TRBD2
size: -
CDR3: CASSPRLAGTVYNEQFF
DNA: TGTGCCAGCTCACCGCGACTAGCGGGTACCGTCTACAATGAGCAGTTCTTC

V: TRBV27
J: TRBJ1-5
D: -
size: few
CDR3: CASSFQVWQPQHF
DNA: TGTGCCAGCAGTTTTCAGGTTTGGCAGCCCCAGCATTTT

V: TRBV6-5
J: TRBJ1-1
D: TRBD1
size: few
CDR3: CASSGQGNTEAFF
DNA: TGTGCCAGCAGTGGACAGGGGAACACTGAAGCTTTCTTT

V: TRBV29-1
J: TRBJ1-2
D: TRBD1
size: -
CDR3: CSVDRGGGYTF
DNA: TGCAGCGTGGACAGGGGGGGTGGCTACACCTTC

V: TRBV7-2
J: TRBJ2-2
D: TRBD2
size: -
CDR3: CASSPGGLTGELFF
DNA: TGTGCCAGCAGCCCGGGAGGGCTCACCGGGGAGCTGTTTTTT

V: TRBV19
J: TRBJ2-2
D: -
size: few
CDR3: CASSGQGSGELFF
DNA: TGTGCCAGTAGTGGGCAGGGCTCCGGGGAGCTGTTTTTT

V: TRBV6-4
J: TRBJ1-2
D: -
size: -
CDR3: CASSPTGTYGYTF
DNA: TGTGCCAGCAGTCCGACAGGCACCTATGGCTACACCTTC

V: TRBV5-1
J: TRBJ2-2
D: -
size: once
CDR3: CASRPNTGELFF
DNA: TGCGCCAGCAGGCCCAACACCGGGGAGCTGTTTTTT

V: TRBV4-3
J: TRBJ1-2
D: -
size: -
CDR3: CASSQETGFYGYTF
DNA: TGCGCCAGCAGCCAGGAAACAGGATTCTATGGCTACACCTTC

V: TRBV6-4
J: TRBJ1-4
D: -
size: -
CDR3: CASTPRAPGRGEKLFF
DNA: TGTGCCAGCACCCCGAGGGCCCCTGGGCGCGGTGAAAAACTGTTTTTT

V: TRBV27
J: TRBJ1-5
D: -
size: -
CDR3: CASSLSREGITNQPQHF
DNA: TGTGCCAGCAGTTTATCGCGGGAGGGCATAACCAATCAGCCCCAGCATTTT

V: TRBV7-3
J: TRBJ2-1
D: TRBD2
size: -
CDR3: CASSLSPWGSGVYNEQFF
DNA: TGTGCCAGCAGCCTGAGCCCCTGGGGGAGCGGGGTATACAATGAGCAGTTCTTC

V: TRBV5-6
J: TRBJ1-1
D: -
size: once
CDR3: CASSLYSREGTEAFF
DNA: TGTGCCAGCAGCTTGTACTCCAGGGAGGGCACTGAAGCTTTCTTT

V: TRBV6-5
J: TRBJ2-5
D: TRBD1
size: -
CDR3: CASSIGTVQETQYF
DNA: TGTGCCAGCAGTATCGGGACAGTACAAGAGACCCAGTACTTC

V: TRBV7-8
J: TRBJ2-5
D: -
size: -
CDR3: CASSLDLETQYF
DNA: TGTGCCAGCAGCTTAGATCTCGAGACCCAGTACTTC

V: TRBV10-3
J: TRBJ2-1
D: -
size: -
CDR3: CAIRAHGPYNEQFF
DNA: TGTGCCATCAGGGCACATGGCCCCTACAATGAGCAGTTCTTC

V: TRBV21-1
J: TRBJ1-1
D: -
size: -
CDR3: CASPRGGTEAFF
DNA: TGTGCCAGCCCTAGGGGGGGAACTGAAGCTTTCTTT

V: TRBV5-1
J: TRBJ1-1
D: TRBD1
size: -
CDR3: CASSFDGTQYRGFF
DNA: TGCGCCAGCAGCTTCGACGGGACACAATACAGGGGTTTCTTT

V: TRBV19
J: TRBJ1-2
D: -
size: -
CDR3: CASSTQWRGQNYGYTF
DNA: TGTGCCAGTAGTACCCAATGGAGGGGACAAAACTATGGCTACACCTTC

V: TRBV7-9
J: TRBJ2-5
D: -
size: -
CDR3: CASSWTVQETQYF
DNA: TGTGCCAGCAGCTGGACAGTTCAAGAGACCCAGTACTTC